This paragraph covers one T cell receptor (beta chain) sequence. Its recognized antigen is unknown. No base quality values were provided; no much bigger clone lies one nucleotide off. The sample is drawn from a study of T cell changes during pregnancy in multiple sclerosis (dated by TCRdb to the late 2010s). Notes on the research overall: In women with multiple sclerosis, the researchers looked at how the T cell repertoire shifted as pregnancy progressed.

Library preparation used the immunoSEQ multiplex PCR assay. In TCRdb, the immuneACCESS table is reduced to in-frame sequences with V and J assigned. These tables do not hold every clone; where another copy was compared, an unresolved V gene accounts for under half, and the others remain unexplained. The sample records tens of thousands of clones, about 89% of which are singletons. In total, the top ten clones hold roughly 0.61% of the sample. This specimen was CD4+ T cells from peripheral blood mononuclear cells, taken in the third trimester of pregnancy. This TCR derives from a female donor in good health, enrolled as a control in a pregnancy study.

The DNA is as follows: TGTGCCAGCAGACGACCTCCGGGACAGAGCACAGATACGCAGTATTTT. It specifies CASRRPPGQSTDTQYF. This chain joins TRBV7-9 to TRBJ2-3; TRBD1 matches 7 bases in the middle. V is cut back by 6 bases and J by 0 bases, with 9 bases in the junction unmatched. Via the germline V gene (reference sequence), CDR1 is SEHNR and CDR2 FQNEAQ. Measured from the cysteine to the phenylalanine, the CDR3 is 16 residues long. Here the CDR3 DNA is all that survives: 48 bases in frame from base 1.